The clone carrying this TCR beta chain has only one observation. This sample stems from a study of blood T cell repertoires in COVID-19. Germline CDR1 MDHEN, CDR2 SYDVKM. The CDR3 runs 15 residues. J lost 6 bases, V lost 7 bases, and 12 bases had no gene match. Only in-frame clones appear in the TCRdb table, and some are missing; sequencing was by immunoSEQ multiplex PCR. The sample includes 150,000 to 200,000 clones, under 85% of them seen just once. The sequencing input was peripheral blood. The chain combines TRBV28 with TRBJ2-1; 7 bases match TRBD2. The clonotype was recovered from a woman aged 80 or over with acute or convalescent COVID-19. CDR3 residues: CASTKGATGGNEQFF. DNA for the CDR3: TGTGCCAGCACCAAAGGGGCTACGGGAGGCAATGAGCAGTTCTTC.